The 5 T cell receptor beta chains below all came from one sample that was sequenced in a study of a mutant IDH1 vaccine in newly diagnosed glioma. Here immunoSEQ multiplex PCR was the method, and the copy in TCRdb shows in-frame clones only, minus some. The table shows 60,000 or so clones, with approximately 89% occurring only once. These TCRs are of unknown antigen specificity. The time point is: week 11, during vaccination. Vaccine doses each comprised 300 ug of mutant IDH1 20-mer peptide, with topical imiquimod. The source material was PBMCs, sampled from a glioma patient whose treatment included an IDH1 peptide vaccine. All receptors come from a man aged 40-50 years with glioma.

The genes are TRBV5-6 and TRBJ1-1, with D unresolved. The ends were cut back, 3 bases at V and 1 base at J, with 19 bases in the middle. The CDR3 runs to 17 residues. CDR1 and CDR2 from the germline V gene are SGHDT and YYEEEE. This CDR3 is CASSYPPPFRQNTEAFF. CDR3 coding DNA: TGTGCCAGCAGCTACCCGCCACCTTTTAGGCAGAACACTGAAGCTTTCTTT.

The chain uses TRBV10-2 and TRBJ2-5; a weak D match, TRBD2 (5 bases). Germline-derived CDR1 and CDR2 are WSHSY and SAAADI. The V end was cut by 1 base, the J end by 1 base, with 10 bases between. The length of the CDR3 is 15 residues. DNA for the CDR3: TGCGCCAGCAGTGAGTTCGTCGGGATCCAAGAGACCCAGTACTTC. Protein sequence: CASSEFVGIQETQYF.

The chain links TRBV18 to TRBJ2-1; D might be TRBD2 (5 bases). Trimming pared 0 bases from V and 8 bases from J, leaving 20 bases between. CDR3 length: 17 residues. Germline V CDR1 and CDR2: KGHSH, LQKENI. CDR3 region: CASSPPKLLGDLDEQFF. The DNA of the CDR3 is TGTGCCAGCTCACCACCAAAGCTTTTGGGAGACCTCGATGAGCAGTTCTTC.

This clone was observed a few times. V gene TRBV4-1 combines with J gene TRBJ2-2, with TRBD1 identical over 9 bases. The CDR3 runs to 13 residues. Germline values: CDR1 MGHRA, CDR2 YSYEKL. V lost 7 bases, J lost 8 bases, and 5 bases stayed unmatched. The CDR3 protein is CASNRDRVGELFF. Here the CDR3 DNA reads TGCGCCAGCAACCGGGACAGGGTGGGGGAGCTGTTTTTT.

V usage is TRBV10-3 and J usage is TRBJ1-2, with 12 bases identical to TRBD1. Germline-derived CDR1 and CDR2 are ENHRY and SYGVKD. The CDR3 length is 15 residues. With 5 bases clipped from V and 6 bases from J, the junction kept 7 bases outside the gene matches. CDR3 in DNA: TGTGCCATCAGTCCGGGACAGGGGGCAAACGATGGCTACACCTTC. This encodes CAISPGQGANDGYTF.